These 25 T cell receptor beta chains were sequenced from one sample in a study of cytomegalovirus exposure and HLA in healthy donors (dated by TCRdb to about 2017). The method behind the library was the immunoSEQ multiplex PCR assay. The multiplex PCR relied on a mix of 60 forward primers for TCR Vbeta segments and 13 reverse primers for TCR Jbeta segments. Drawn from immuneACCESS, this table holds only the in-frame rearrangements with V and J called that TCRdb kept. Clones are partly lost; checked studies trace under half to an unresolved V gene and leave the rest unexplained. The sample contains some 110,000 clones, approximately 70% of them found a single time. The top ten clonotypes cover more than 1.5% of the sample. Source material: PBMCs. The receptors here all came from a man aged 18 to 30 in good health and CMV-seronegative.

V usage is TRBV14 and J usage is TRBJ1-2; TRBD1 is a possible D gene (6 bases). The CDR3 has 15 residues. CDR1 SGHDN and CDR2 FVKESK come from the germline V gene. Trimming cost V 4 bases and J 2 bases, with 14 bases left between them. The CDR3 DNA sequence: TGTGCCAGCAGCCTAGGACAGACGATAAACTATGGCTACACCTTC. Protein sequence: CASSLGQTINYGYTF.

This clone occurred a few times. One end of the junction varies from germline; a read error may be responsible. The chain links TRBV5-4 to TRBJ2-1, with D perhaps matching TRBD2 (6 bases). CDR1 is SGHNT and CDR2 is YYREEE in the germline V gene (reference sequence). The CDR3 is made up of 16 amino acids. The CDR3 sequence is CACSLQPTSGVDEQFF. The CDR3 DNA is TGTGCCTGCAGCTTGCAGCCGACCTCGGGGGTCGATGAGCAGTTCTTC.

The J gene is TRBJ2-3, the V gene TRBV21-1; the D call of TRBD1 is as the table states it, not checked on the DNA. TRBV21-1 is a known pseudogene. CDR3 size: 16 residues. DNA for the CDR3: TGTGCCAGCAATGGGGGAAAGGGGGCGAGGGTAGATACGCAGTATTTT. It yields the protein CASNGGKGARVDTQYF.

The chain uses TRBV2 and TRBJ2-1; 11 bases match TRBD2. The CDR3 sequence is 16 residues long. Germline V gene data show CDR1 as SNHLY and CDR2 as FYNNEI. The ends lost 6 bases at V and 9 bases at J; junction bases unmatched: 13. The CDR3 DNA follows: TGTGCCAGCAGGCTTACTTCCGGGACTAGCGGTACTGAGCAGTTCTTC. It yields the protein CASRLTSGTSGTEQFF. Combining the CDR3 with reference TRBV2 and TRBJ2-1 gives the whole variable domain EPEVTQTPSHQVTQMGQEVILRCVPISNHLYFYWYRQILGQKVEFLVSFYNNEISEKSEIFDDQFSVERPDGSNFTLKIRSTKLEDSAMYFCASRLTSGTSGTEQFFGPGTRLTVL.

The V call is TRBV19, the J call TRBJ1-1; D gene uncertain. CDR1 and CDR2 from the germline V gene are LNHDA and SQIVND (reference sequence). The CDR3 totals 13 residues. Trimming left V 3 bases short and J 5 bases short, with 10 bases between. CDR3 sequence (DNA): TGTGCCAGTAGTATCGAGGCGGGGACTGAAGCTTTCTTT. Translation: CASSIEAGTEAFF.

This chain links TRBV30 with TRBJ1-2; tentatively, D is TRBD1 (6 bases). This CDR3 has 13 residues. V was pared by 1 base and J by 8 bases, with 14 bases between. Germline V lookup: CDR1 GTSNPN, CDR2 SVGIG (reference sequence). The CDR3 spells CAWSDINRDGYTF. CDR3 DNA: TGTGCCTGGAGTGATATCAACAGGGACGGCTACACCTTC.

This rearrangement joins TRBV6-1 to TRBJ2-7; 7 bases are shared with TRBD2. Germline lookup yields CDR1 MNHNS and CDR2 SASEGT. V dropped 0 bases and J dropped 1; count of bases not matched to a gene: 9. The CDR3 runs to 17 residues. The chain's CDR3 is CASSEAPWSGVSYEQYF. In nucleotides, the CDR3 is TGTGCCAGCAGTGAAGCGCCTTGGAGCGGGGTATCCTACGAGCAGTACTTC.

Only a few counts were recorded for this clone. This chain uses TRBV11-2 with TRBJ2-7; D unclear. V was pared by 8 bases and J by 4 bases, with 15 bases between. Germline V gene lookup returns CDR1 SGHAT and CDR2 FQNNGV. CDR3 length: 13 residues. The CDR3 DNA sequence: TGTGCCAGCTGTCGGCAGGCTGCTTACGAGCAGTACTTC. The encoded protein is CASCRQAAYEQYF.

The gene calls are TRBV9 and TRBJ2-3; D is unresolved. This CDR3 comprises 11 residues. Trimming removed 3 bases from V and 10 bases from J, with 9 bases in between. Germline values: CDR1 SGDLS, CDR2 YYNGEE. The CDR3 sequence is CASSAGWAQYF. The CDR3 region has the DNA TGTGCCAGCAGCGCCGGGTGGGCGCAGTATTTT. Filled out from reference TRBV9 and TRBJ2-3, the complete variable domain reads DSGVTQTPKHLITATGQRVTLRCSPRSGDLSVYWYQQSLDQGLQFLIQYYNGEERAKGNILERFSAQQFPDLHSELNLSSLELGDSALYFCASSAGWAQYFGPGTRLTVL.

The chain employs TRBV27 and TRBJ2-5; 7 bases are a match to TRBD2. The CDR3 runs to 14 residues. Germline CDR1 is MNHEY and CDR2 is SMNVEV (reference sequence). With V trimmed by 2 bases and J by 5 bases, 5 bases remained unmatched. CDR3 in DNA: TGTGCCAGCAGTTTAGGCGGGAGTCACGAGACCCAGTACTTC. Protein: CASSLGGSHETQYF.

This chain uses TRBV30 with TRBJ2-1; 9 positions agree with TRBD2. J gave up 11 bases and V 1 base, and 15 bases lay outside the gene matches. Germline CDR1 and CDR2: GTSNPN and SVGIG (reference sequence). This CDR3 is built from 16 residues. This chain's CDR3 is CAWSASSGGRAGKQFF. CDR3 coding DNA: TGTGCCTGGAGTGCGTCCTCTGGCGGGAGGGCCGGGAAGCAGTTCTTC. Supplemented by reference TRBV30 and TRBJ2-1, the full variable domain reads SQTIHQWPATLVQPVGSPLSLECTVEGTSNPNLYWYRQAAGRGLQLLFYSVGIGQISSEVPQNLSASRPQDRQFILSSKKLLLSDSGFYLCAWSASSGGRAGKQFFGPGTRLTVL.

The rearrangement uses TRBV4-1 and TRBJ2-7, with D tentatively TRBD1 (5 bases). CDR1 and CDR2 (germline): MGHRA, YSYEKL. V was trimmed by 6 bases and J by 0 bases, leaving 12 bases between them. CDR3 length: 14 amino acids. The CDR3 region has the DNA TGCGCCAGCAGGCCGACAGTCAACTCCTACGAGCAGTACTTC. It codes for CASRPTVNSYEQYF.

This clone was seen more than once but under ten times. The genes are TRBV5-6 and TRBJ2-7, with TRBD1 as a possible D gene (6 bases). Trimming stripped 4 bases from V and 2 bases from J, with 13 bases between. The germline V gene encodes CDR1 SGHDT and CDR2 YYEEEE. The CDR3 length is 14 residues. The CDR3 region has the DNA TGTGCCAGCAGCATATTAGACAGGCCCTACGAGCAGTACTTC. Its protein product is CASSILDRPYEQYF.

This clone has just one count. The rearrangement uses TRBV11-1 and TRBJ1-4; perhaps TRBD1 as D (5 bases). V was shortened by 5 bases and J by 7 bases, with 8 bases between the two germline ends. The CDR3 is 12 residues long. Germline V gives CDR1 SGHAT, CDR2 FQDESV (reference sequence). The CDR3 here is CASSTQGEKLFF. The CDR3 DNA reads TGTGCCAGCAGCACCCAGGGTGAAAAACTGTTTTTT.

In DNA form, the CDR3 reads TGTGCCAGCAGTGACTCCCTCCTGCAGGGCCTAAATGAAAAACTGTTTTTT. Amino acid sequence: CASSDSLLQGLNEKLFF. The gene calls are TRBV27 and TRBJ1-4; TRBD1 is a possible D gene (5 bases). The CDR3 covers 17 residues. Germline V gene data show CDR1 as MNHEY and CDR2 as SMNVEV (reference sequence). Deletions cut 5 bases from V and 5 bases from J, with 21 bases between.

J is TRBJ1-1 and V is TRBV6-1, with D perhaps TRBD1 (6 bases). This CDR3 spans 17 amino acids. Looked up from germline, CDR1 is MNHNS and CDR2 is SASEGT. Trimming took 3 bases from V and 6 from J, leaving 23 bases between them. CDR3 amino acids: CASSDPRTETGFAEAFF. The CDR3 DNA follows: TGTGCCAGCAGTGATCCGCGCACCGAGACAGGTTTCGCTGAAGCTTTCTTT.

This clone showed up just a few times. V gene TRBV6-5 combines with J gene TRBJ1-4, with 8 nucleotides matching TRBD1. Germline V lookup: CDR1 MNHEY, CDR2 SVGAGI. V was pared by 0 bases and J by 5 bases, with 5 bases of the junction left unmatched. The CDR3 spans 16 residues. CDR3 sequence: CASSYSWTGKNEKLFF. CDR3 sequence (DNA): TGTGCCAGCAGTTACTCATGGACAGGGAAGAATGAAAAACTGTTTTTT.

This clone was recorded once. J is TRBJ1-3 and V is TRBV5-4, with D unclear. Per the germline V gene, CDR1 is SGHNT and CDR2 is YYREEE (reference sequence). CDR3 length equals 15 residues. V lost 4 bases and J 4 bases, leaving 15 bases between the germline ends. In nucleotides, the CDR3 is TGTGCCAGCAGCACCCTCCAGAGGGAGGGAAACACCATATATTTT. It is translated as CASSTLQREGNTIYF.

The chain combines TRBV9 with TRBJ1-2, with TRBD1 matching over 11 bases. Trimming took 5 bases from V and 13 from J; bases not matched to a gene: 7. The CDR3 contains 12 residues. Germline assignment: CDR1 SGDLS and CDR2 YYNGEE. CDR3 protein: CASRKDRGPSTF. The CDR3, as DNA: TGTGCCAGCAGGAAGGACAGGGGGCCCTCCACCTTC. Full variable domain (rest looked up from reference TRBV9 and TRBJ1-2): DSGVTQTPKHLITATGQRVTLRCSPRSGDLSVYWYQQSLDQGLQFLIQYYNGEERAKGNILERFSAQQFPDLHSELNLSSLELGDSALYFCASRKDRGPSTFGSGTRLTVV.

This chain uses TRBV18 with TRBJ1-2; the D is unclear. The CDR3 contains 14 residues. Germline V gene sequence: CDR1 KGHSH, CDR2 LQKENI. Trimming removed 6 bases at V and 4 bases at J, with 15 bases between. The CDR3: CASSPKEGSYGYTF. The CDR3, as DNA: TGTGCCAGCTCCCCCAAAGAAGGGAGCTATGGCTACACCTTC. Together with reference TRBV18 and TRBJ1-2, the CDR3 gives the full variable domain: NAGVMQNPRHLVRRRGQEARLRCSPMKGHSHVYWYRQLPEEGLKFMVYLQKENIIDESGMPKERFSAEFPKEGPSILRIQQVVRGDSAAYFCASSPKEGSYGYTFGSGTRLTVV.

V and J are TRBV7-2 and TRBJ1-5; 11 nucleotides align to TRBD1. This CDR3 has 19 amino acids. Germline values: CDR1 SGHTA, CDR2 FQGNSA. V trimming: 4 bases; J trimming: 0 bases; junction bases outside the gene matches: 11. The CDR3 nucleotides read TGTGCCAGCAGCTACCAGGACAGGGGGCGGGAGGGTAGCAATCAGCCCCAGCATTTT. The encoded protein is CASSYQDRGREGSNQPQHF.

The rearrangement joins TRBV7-9 to TRBJ1-1; D not certain. The ends were cut back, 6 bases at V and 8 bases at J, with 10 bases in the middle. The CDR3 totals 11 residues. Germline CDR1 reads SEHNR; CDR2 reads FQNEAQ (reference sequence). The CDR3 sequence: CASSPGVEAFF. The CDR3 DNA reads as TGTGCCAGCAGTCCCGGGGTGGAAGCTTTCTTT.

This clone came up a few times. This chain connects TRBV5-6 to TRBJ2-7; 8 bases agree with TRBD1. CDR3 size: 15 residues. Germline lookup yields CDR1 SGHDT and CDR2 YYEEEE. Unmatched junction bases numbered 7, after V lost 1 base and J lost 4 bases. In DNA form, the CDR3 reads TGTGCCAGCAGCTTGAGGAGGACAGGGTGGTACGAGCAGTACTTC. This encodes CASSLRRTGWYEQYF. Drawing the rest from reference TRBV5-6 and TRBJ2-7, the complete variable domain is DAGVTQSPTHLIKTRGQQVTLRCSPKSGHDTVSWYQQALGQGPQFIFQYYEEEERQRGNFPDRFSGHQFPNYSSELNVNALLLGDSALYLCASSLRRTGWYEQYFGPGTRLTVT.

The CDR3 is CASSFWGQGNQPQHF. The CDR3 nucleotides are TGTGCCAGCAGCTTCTGGGGACAGGGCAATCAGCCCCAGCATTTT. The chain combines TRBV5-4 with TRBJ1-5, with 8 bases lining up with TRBD1. Trimming removed 2 bases from V and 2 bases from J; junction bases left unmatched: 3. Per germline, CDR1 SGHNT and CDR2 YYREEE (reference sequence). The CDR3 length is 15 residues.

This clone was detected a few times. The CDR3 region has the DNA TGTGCCAGCAGCTCCTTACAGACAGGGTTCGATCAGCCCCAGCATTTT. It yields the protein CASSSLQTGFDQPQHF. The chain recombines TRBV5-6 with TRBJ1-5; 7 bases map to TRBD1. V trimming: 3 bases; J trimming: 5 bases; junction bases outside the gene matches: 11. The CDR3 spans 16 residues. The V gene's germline CDR1 is SGHDT and CDR2 YYEEEE.